What follows are 10 T cell receptor beta chains derived from one specimen sequenced in a study of molecular identifiers for immune sequencing clone quantification. In TCRdb, the PCR reads were re-called with MiXCR into one record per CDR3 protein. The data contain hundreds of thousands of distinct CDR3 sequences, roughly 24% of them singletons. Sample: naive CD8+ T cells from blood, with Jurkat cell RNA spiked in. Noted subset: FACS-sorted CD8+CD4-CCR7+CD45RA+ naive T cells. The source of these receptors is a human donor in good health. Some libraries in this study had Jurkat cell RNA spiked in.

This chain joins TRBV28 and TRBJ2-3; 12 bases match TRBD2. The germline V gene encodes CDR1 MDHEN and CDR2 SYDVKM. The CDR3 is made up of 19 amino acids. The trim removed 6 bases at V and 14 bases at J, leaving 27 bases unmatched. As DNA, the CDR3 is TGTGCCAGCAGCCACCACCTCATCGAGACTAGCGGGAGTTTTTTTAGTCCGTATTTT. Its translation: CASSHHLIETSGSFFSPYF.

This clonotype was seen more than once but under ten times. V gene TRBV27 combines with J gene TRBJ2-7; 9 nucleotides align to TRBD1. This CDR3 is 15 amino acids long. V dropped 6 bases and J dropped 8; count of bases not matched to a gene: 14. Per the germline V gene, CDR1 is MNHEY and CDR2 is SMNVEV (reference sequence). CDR3 coding DNA: TGTGCCAGCAGAAGTTTACAGGGGGCGCGGTCTAAGCAGTACTTC. Its translation is CASRSLQGARSKQYF.

This clonotype was seen more than once but under ten times. This chain connects TRBV7-9 to TRBJ1-2, with 10 bases identical to TRBD1. The germline V gene has CDR1 SEHNR and CDR2 FQNEAQ (reference sequence). CDR3 size: 15 residues. V lost 5 bases and J lost 4; bases outside the gene matches: 7. The CDR3 DNA reads as TGTGCCAGCAGCAGCCGGGACAGGGGTGTCTATGGCTACACCTTC. Its translation: CASSSRDRGVYGYTF.

A few counts support this clonotype. This chain joins TRBV7-9 and TRBJ1-4, with 7 bases aligning to TRBD1. CDR1 and CDR2 (germline): SEHNR, FQNEAQ (reference sequence). V was pared by 5 bases and J by 8 bases, with 8 bases of the junction left unmatched. The CDR3 is 14 residues long. CDR3 in amino acids: CASSPGQVGEKLFF. CDR3 bases: TGTGCCAGCAGCCCAGGACAGGTTGGGGAAAAACTGTTTTTT.

There are a few counts of this clonotype. The chain uses TRBV15 and TRBJ2-5, with TRBD2 identical over 7 bases. Germline V gene data show CDR1 as LNHNV and CDR2 as YYDKDF (reference sequence). This CDR3 spans 17 amino acids. The V and J ends lost 0 bases and 1 base, in that order; junction bases with no gene match: 8. CDR3 nucleotides: TGTGCCACCAGCAGAGATCTTCGTAGCGGGCTCCAAGAGACCCAGTACTTC. It encodes CATSRDLRSGLQETQYF.

This sequence joins TRBV27 and TRBJ2-3; TRBD1 aligns across 8 bases. This CDR3 spans 14 amino acids. With V trimmed by 3 bases and J by 6 bases, 5 bases remained unmatched. Germline lookup yields CDR1 MNHEY and CDR2 SMNVEV (reference sequence). CDR3 in amino acids: CASSFQGAVDTQYF. The CDR3 region has the DNA TGTGCCAGCAGTTTTCAGGGGGCGGTGGATACGCAGTATTTT.

On this clonotype itself: A read error may be the cause here, since a much bigger clone is one base away. This CDR3 fails to terminate in the conserved phenylalanine or tryptophan, so it likely reflects a read error. This chain links TRBV2 with TRBJ1-2; no definite D call. CDR3 length: 12 amino acids. The V gene's germline CDR1 is SNHLY and CDR2 FYNNEI. V was trimmed by 3 bases and J by 2 bases, leaving 4 bases between them. The DNA for the CDR3 is TGTGCCAGCAGTGAGGACAACTATGGCTACACCTGC. Its translation is CASSEDNYGYTC.

The V gene is TRBV14, the J gene TRBJ2-7; tentatively, D is TRBD1 or TRBD2 (6 bases each). CDR1 SGHDN and CDR2 FVKESK come from the germline V gene. Trimming stripped 4 bases from V and 2 bases from J, with 15 bases between. The CDR3 covers 15 residues. CDR3 sequence reads: CASSRGPGAPYEQYF. CDR3 in DNA: TGTGCCAGCAGCCGCGGACCGGGGGCCCCCTACGAGCAGTACTTC.

The V and J genes are TRBV12-3 or TRBV12-4 and TRBJ2-1, with 11 positions matching TRBD2. The CDR3 totals 15 residues. J was trimmed by 9 bases and V by 11 bases; bases with no gene match: 15. CDR3 region: CASGLAGGPWTEQFF. The CDR3 region has the DNA TGTGCCTCCGGACTAGCGGGCGGGCCTTGGACTGAGCAGTTCTTC.

This rearrangement joins TRBV27 to TRBJ2-1; 8 bases are shared with TRBD2. Trimming removed 3 bases from V and 8 bases from J; junction bases left unmatched: 3. The CDR3 consists of 13 residues. The germline CDR1 and CDR2 sequences are MNHEY and SMNVEV (reference sequence). This chain's CDR3 is CASSFGLADEQFF. DNA for the CDR3: TGTGCCAGCAGTTTCGGACTAGCTGATGAGCAGTTCTTC.